This T cell receptor beta chain was captured in a study of T cells after posttransplantation cyclophosphamide. General observations from the study: Later post-transplant blood repertoires were often dominated by donor CD8+ memory clones.

In regard to this clone: No antigen is known for it.

TCRdb keeps only in-frame clones here, not all; method: immunoSEQ multiplex PCR. This sample carries about 47,000 clones, around 94% of them seen once, and the ten largest clones take less than 3.5%. Trimming took 1 base from V and 5 from J, leaving 11 bases between them. In germline, CDR1 is MNHEY, CDR2 SMNVEV (reference sequence). This CDR3 spans 14 amino acids. The V and J genes are TRBV27 and TRBJ1-1; D possibly corresponds to TRBD1 (6 bases). This receptor was taken from a woman aged 45-65 years in good health and a related stem cell transplant donor. Sequenced input: PBMCs. Written as DNA, the CDR3 is TGTGCCAGCAGTTTATGGGCAGGGGAGACTGAAGCTTTCTTT. Translation: CASSLWAGETEAFF.